This TCR beta chain comes out of a study of T-cell reconstitution after alpha-beta-depleted transplantation in children (dated by TCRdb to 2015 to 2016). About the investigation overall: The study quantitatively tracked T-cell immune reconstitution after TCRalphabeta/CD19-depleted allogeneic hematopoietic cell transplantation in children using TCR repertoire profiling. What the research found in general, with its limitations: The apparently early recovery of alphabetaT-cell counts about two months after transplant reportedly depended on only several hundred rapidly expanded clones that came from non-depleted graft cells. The frequencies of hyperexpanded clones fell over the following months, and after one year, T-cell counts and TCRbeta diversity were mostly attributed to newly produced T cells. The high TCRbeta diversity at day 60 in some patients was ascribed to recipient T cells and intrathymic progenitors that had survived conditioning.

Worth noting for this clonotype: Its target antigen remains unknown. No base-level quality is on record; no much larger clone is a single base apart.

Library prep was done by PCR. The sample was run on an Illumina HiSeq 2500. To normalize quantification of the TCRbeta repertoire, the TCR libraries were built with molecular barcoding that relied on unique molecular identifiers. TCRdb reran the public reads through fastp at Q25 and MiXCR, keeping productive beta chains. Every CDR3 protein is listed once, alongside the most common genes and DNA of its rows. This sample gives about 460,000 distinct CDR3 sequences in total; about an eighth of them show up just once. 12% to 15% of the sample comes from the top ten. Sample treatment or condition, as interpreted from the label and publication: allogeneic hematopoietic cell transplantation with graft depleted of TCRalphabeta T cells and CD19 B cells. The children who served as transplant recipients had been given grafts of TCRalphabeta/CD19-depleted allogeneic hematopoietic cells. Trimming takes 1 base from V and 2 bases from J, and the germline ends sit 9 bases apart. The CDR3 contains 14 residues, cysteine and valine counted. Only the CDR3 DNA is retained, 42 bases long and in frame from the first base. Based on the germline V gene, the CDR1 and CDR2 sequences are SGHTA and FQGNSA.

The TCR comes from a female patient aged 2-10 years who had a stem cell transplant for aplastic anemia, so the T cells may come from the graft donor. The starting material was PBMCs, mostly from graft donor cells, obtained 180 days after TCRalphabeta/CD19-depleted stem cell transplant. The rearrangement joined TRBV7-2 to TRBJ2-7, with the D call perhaps TRBD1 or TRBD2, as 5 bases match in each case. The CDR3 loop reads CASSLVVGAYEQYV. The base sequence is TGTGCCAGCAGCTTAGTAGTGGGGGCCTACGAGCAGTACGTC.